The 22 T cell receptor beta chains below were found in one sample sequenced in a study of T cells after posttransplantation cyclophosphamide. Busulfan-fludarabine conditioning, marrow transplant, and cyclophosphamide on days +3 and +4 were administered. Sequencing used immunoSEQ multiplex PCR; TCRdb keeps in-frame clones, though not all of them. Altogether about 14,000 clones were found in the sample, and no singletons occur. The sequences come from PBMCs, collected around 1,100 days after allogeneic stem cell transplant with posttransplant cyclophosphamide. These TCRs come from a female patient in her forties who received an allogeneic stem cell transplant from a related donor, was CMV-positive, and had no GVHD. Part of the T cells may come from the graft donor.

V gene TRBV9 combines with J gene TRBJ2-3; D is perhaps TRBD2 (6 bases). CDR1 is SGDLS and CDR2 is YYNGEE in the germline V gene. There are 14 residues in the CDR3. V was shortened by 3 bases and J by 4 bases, with 12 bases between the two germline ends. In DNA, the CDR3 is TGTGCCAGCAGCGCTACTAGCAGCTCAGATACGCAGTATTTT. As protein: CASSATSSSDTQYF.

The chain carries TRBV5-6 and TRBJ2-7; 7 bases align to TRBD2. The length of the CDR3 is 13 residues. V shed 0 bases and J 7 bases; nucleotides not matched to a gene: 4. Germline CDR1 reads SGHDT; CDR2 reads YYEEEE. CDR3 sequence: CASSLAVGGEQYF. CDR3 sequence (DNA): TGTGCCAGCAGCTTGGCCGTGGGAGGGGAGCAGTACTTC.

At least ten counts were recorded for this clone. The junction does not match germline at one end; this may be a read error. The chain carries TRBV7-2 and TRBJ1-5; 8 bases map to TRBD1. The CDR3 sequence is 13 residues long. Germline lookup yields CDR1 SGHTA and CDR2 FQGNSA. CDR3 protein: CASRLGTGQPQHF. The CDR3 DNA reads as TGTGCCAGCAGGTTAGGGACAGGTCAGCCCCAGCATTTT.

This clone was counted ten times or more. V is TRBV7-7 and J is TRBJ1-3, with D perhaps matching TRBD1 (5 bases). Germline assignment: CDR1 SSHAT and CDR2 FNYEAQ (reference sequence). The CDR3 contains 15 residues. V was pared by 1 base and J by 2 bases, with 9 bases between. The CDR3 DNA reads TGTGCCAGCAGCTTAGACAGGACTACTGGAAACACCATATATTTT. Residues: CASSLDRTTGNTIYF.

This clone has just a few counts. In DNA form, the CDR3 reads TGCGCCAGCAGCCAAGACTTTCAATCCCGGACAGCCCACTATGGCTACACCTTC. This gives the protein CASSQDFQSRTAHYGYTF. The chain is built from TRBV4-3 and TRBJ1-2; a possible D gene is TRBD1 (6 bases). The CDR3 is 18 amino acids. The V end lost 0 bases, the J end lost 3 bases, and 20 bases lay between the germline ends. From germline, CDR1 is LGHNA and CDR2 YSLEER.

This clone was detected many times. This chain connects TRBV5-1 to TRBJ1-1; 7 bases agree with TRBD1. Germline trimming cut 4 bases from V and 2 bases from J; bases unmatched to any gene: 14. CDR1 is SGHRS and CDR2 is YFSETQ in the germline V gene. The CDR3 has 17 residues. The chain's CDR3 is CASSRKDYRGYNTEAFF. CDR3 nucleotides: TGCGCCAGCAGCAGGAAGGATTACAGGGGTTACAACACTGAAGCTTTCTTT.

This clone has a count of ten or more. This chain connects TRBV7-3 to TRBJ2-7; a weak D match, TRBD2 (7 bases). The CDR3 sequence is 15 residues long. Per germline, CDR1 SGHTA and CDR2 FQGTGA. Trimming removed 5 bases at V and 1 base at J, with 15 bases between. The CDR3, as DNA: TGTGCCAGCAGCCTCGCACAGGGAGGGTCCTACGAGCAGTACTTC. Protein product: CASSLAQGGSYEQYF. The full variable domain, rest sourced from reference TRBV7-3 and TRBJ2-7, is GAGVSQTPSNKVTEKGKYVELRCDPISGHTALYWYRQSLGQGPEFLIYFQGTGAADDSGLPNDRFFAVRPEGSVSTLKIQRTERGDSAVYLCASSLAQGGSYEQYFGPGTRLTVT.

This clone turned up a few times. V gene TRBV5-4 combines with J gene TRBJ2-5; 8 bases fit TRBD2. Germline-derived CDR1 and CDR2 are SGHNT and YYREEE (reference sequence). V was clipped by 2 bases and J by 5 bases; unmatched bases: 8. The CDR3 loop spans 15 amino acids. CDR3 coding DNA: TGTGCCAGCAGCTTCACTAGCGGCCCTGAGGAGACCCAGTACTTC. Protein product: CASSFTSGPEETQYF.

The table lists this clone with many counts. The V and J genes are TRBV28 and TRBJ2-3; 10 bases agree with TRBD2. This CDR3 spans 16 amino acids. Trimming at V came to 2 bases and at J to 3 bases, leaving 5 bases not matched to a gene. CDR1 is MDHEN and CDR2 is SYDVKM in the germline V gene. This CDR3 is CASSLQRGGQTDTQYF. DNA for the CDR3: TGTGCCAGCAGTTTACAGCGGGGGGGCCAAACAGATACGCAGTATTTT.

There are many counts of this clone. The chain is built from TRBV28 and TRBJ1-5; 9 bases agree with TRBD1. J was trimmed by 5 bases and V by 4 bases; bases with no gene match: 9. The CDR3 covers 16 residues. CDR1 and CDR2 (germline): MDHEN, SYDVKM. For the CDR3, the DNA is TGTGCCAGCAGTTCACACAGGGGGCTCGGAGATCAGCCCCAGCATTTT. Protein: CASSSHRGLGDQPQHF.

In its sample, this clone was seen many times. This chain links TRBV7-8 with TRBJ1-1; possibly TRBD1 for D (6 bases). V gave up 3 bases and J gave up 0 bases, with 14 bases separating them. The CDR3 totals 16 residues. CDR1 and CDR2 (germline): SGHVS, FQNEAQ. The CDR3 here is CASSLEGEGMNTEAFF. The CDR3 DNA sequence: TGTGCCAGCAGCTTGGAGGGGGAGGGGATGAACACTGAAGCTTTCTTT.

This clone was counted ten times or more. The rearrangement uses TRBV27 and TRBJ1-1; D is possibly TRBD1 (5 bases). Trimming left V 5 bases short and J 5 bases short, with 18 bases between. The CDR3 is 15 residues long. Germline assignment: CDR1 MNHEY and CDR2 SMNVEV (reference sequence). Written as DNA, the CDR3 is TGTGCCAGCAGTACGAAGGGCCAGGGAAGGACTGAAGCTTTCTTT. It is translated as CASSTKGQGRTEAFF.

V gene TRBV7-9 combines with J gene TRBJ2-1; tentative D call: TRBD1 (6 bases). V shed 2 bases and J shed 9 bases, with 11 bases lying between them. From germline, CDR1 is SEHNR and CDR2 FQNEAQ (reference sequence). This CDR3 region has 13 residues. The CDR3 DNA sequence: TGTGCCAGCAGCTTAAGGGGGAGCGGTGAGCAGTTCTTC. This codes for CASSLRGSGEQFF. Full variable domain (missing parts from reference TRBV7-9 and TRBJ2-1): DTGVSQNPRHKITKRGQNVTFRCDPISEHNRLYWYRQTLGQGPEFLTYFQNEAQLEKSRLLSDRFSAERPKGSFSTLEIQRTEQGDSAMYLCASSLRGSGEQFFGPGTRLTVL.

In this sample, this clone turned up many times. The chain employs TRBV9 and TRBJ2-2; 14 positions match TRBD2. CDR3 length: 19 residues. Looked up from germline, CDR1 is SGDLS and CDR2 is YYNGEE. With V trimmed by 0 bases and J by 0 bases, 4 bases remained unmatched. The CDR3 here is CASSVVPGLAGANTGELFF. The CDR3 nucleotides are TGTGCCAGCAGCGTAGTCCCGGGACTAGCGGGGGCGAACACCGGGGAGCTGTTTTTT.

This CDR3 reads CASSEQGSIFQPQHF. The CDR3 nucleotides are TGTGCCAGCAGTGAACAGGGGAGTATTTTTCAGCCCCAGCATTTT. The J gene is TRBJ1-5, the V gene TRBV6-1; TRBD1 is a possible D gene (6 bases). This CDR3 has 15 residues. Trimming removed 2 bases from V and 6 bases from J, with 14 bases in between. Germline loops: CDR1 MNHNS, CDR2 SASEGT.

A few counts support this clone. The V call is TRBV5-6, the J call TRBJ2-7; 7 nucleotides line up with TRBD1. Germline values: CDR1 SGHDT, CDR2 YYEEEE. CDR3 length: 13 residues. V lost 5 bases and J lost 2; bases outside the gene matches: 4. This CDR3 is CASRRQGTYEQYF. DNA for the CDR3: TGTGCCAGCAGACGACAGGGTACCTACGAGCAGTACTTC.

The chain joins TRBV29-1 to TRBJ1-5, with a tentative D call TRBD1 (5 bases). The germline V and J ends were trimmed by 6 bases and 3 bases, with 9 bases remaining between them. The CDR3 loop spans 12 amino acids. The germline CDR1 and CDR2 sequences are SQVTM and ANQGSEA. CDR3 in DNA: TGCAGCGTGGGGGGGAACAATCAGCCCCAGCATTTT. It specifies CSVGGNNQPQHF. Full variable domain (remainder filled in from reference TRBV29-1 and TRBJ1-5): SAVISQKPSRDICQRGTSLTIQCQVDSQVTMMFWYRQQPGQSLTLIATANQGSEATYESGFVIDKFPISRPNLTFSTLTVSNMSPEDSSIYLCSVGGNNQPQHFGDGTRLSIL.

This clone was recorded many times. CDR3 sequence (DNA): TGTGCCAGTAGTAGCCGAATGAGCTCCTACAATGAGCAGTTCTTC. Its translation is CASSSRMSSYNEQFF. The rearrangement links TRBV19 to TRBJ2-1; D is undetermined. Germline V gives CDR1 LNHDA, CDR2 SQIVND (reference sequence). V lost 4 bases and J 0 bases, leaving 10 bases between the germline ends. The CDR3 sequence is 15 residues long.

This clone was recorded many times. V is TRBV7-6 and J is TRBJ2-2, with unresolved D. In germline, CDR1 is SGHVS, CDR2 FNYEAQ. The CDR3 length is 14 residues. V gave up 1 base and J gave up 7 bases, with 10 bases separating them. The CDR3 is CASSLDLRDGELFF. For the CDR3, the DNA is TGTGCCAGCAGCTTAGATCTGCGCGACGGGGAGCTGTTTTTT.

This clone occurred a few times. The chain recombines TRBV5-6 with TRBJ1-1; the D gene is possibly TRBD1 (5 bases). There are 16 residues in the CDR3. In germline, CDR1 is SGHDT, CDR2 YYEEEE. The V end lost 3 bases, the J end lost 2 bases, and 17 bases lay between the germline ends. The CDR3 nucleotides are TGTGCCAGCAGCTCGCCTTGGGGCGCTGGAAACACTGAAGCTTTCTTT. This encodes CASSSPWGAGNTEAFF.

The V gene is TRBV6-5, the J gene TRBJ1-1; D gene uncertain. Trimming left V 3 bases short and J 5 bases short, with 13 bases between. Germline CDR1 MNHEY, CDR2 SVGAGI. This CDR3 contains 14 residues. In DNA form, the CDR3 reads TGTGCCAGCAGTTATCGAGGGCGAGGGACTGAAGCTTTCTTT. Its translation: CASSYRGRGTEAFF.

This clone was seen a handful of times. This chain joins TRBV28 and TRBJ1-2, with D possibly TRBD1 on 6 matching bases. Germline V gene data show CDR1 as MDHEN and CDR2 as SYDVKM. This CDR3 contains 13 residues. V was clipped by 11 bases and J by 5 bases, with 18 bases between them. The CDR3 DNA sequence: TGTGCCGCGAGGGGGGGGCAATATTATGGCTACACCTTC. It encodes CAARGGQYYGYTF.